Below are 21 T cell receptor beta chains sequenced from a single sample in a study of shared clonotypes between healthy human individuals. The data were produced by immunoSEQ multiplex PCR, yet TCRdb's version contains in-frame clones alone and is incomplete. This table holds hundreds of thousands of clones, roughly four fifths found once. The sample taken for sequencing was PBMCs. All receptors come from a woman in her forties in good health. Some clones in this sample may be carry-over from other donors' samples.

The J gene is TRBJ2-3, the V gene TRBV9; TRBD2 matches at 7 bases. The germline CDR1 and CDR2 sequences are SGDLS and YYNGEE. V lost 7 bases to trimming and J lost 1 base; unmatched junction nucleotides: 6. This CDR3 has 14 residues. The DNA for the CDR3 is TGTGCCAGCTCGCTGGGGGGGGGCACAGATACGCAGTATTTT. Translated: CASSLGGGTDTQYF.

The chain combines TRBV6-6 with TRBJ2-5; D unclear. The ends were cut back, 0 bases at V and 7 bases at J, with 9 bases in the middle. CDR1 MNHNY and CDR2 SVGAGI come from the germline V gene (reference sequence). The CDR3 covers 13 residues. Written as DNA, the CDR3 is TGTGCCAGCAGTTACTCTGGGTCAGGGACCCAGTACTTC. Protein sequence: CASSYSGSGTQYF.

CDR3 sequence reads: CAWSPPDRGWNTGELFF. CDR3 nucleotide sequence: TGTGCCTGGAGCCCCCCAGACAGGGGCTGGAACACCGGGGAGCTGTTTTTT. The chain is built from TRBV30 and TRBJ2-2, with 8 bases aligning to TRBD1. The CDR3 is 17 residues long. Unmatched junction bases numbered 10, after V lost 3 bases and J lost 1 base. Germline CDR1 GTSNPN, CDR2 SVGIG (reference sequence). The whole variable domain, remainder taken from reference TRBV30 and TRBJ2-2, is SQTIHQWPATLVQPVGSPLSLECTVEGTSNPNLYWYRQAAGRGLQLLFYSVGIGQISSEVPQNLSASRPQDRQFILSSKKLLLSDSGFYLCAWSPPDRGWNTGELFFGEGSRLTVL.

This rearrangement joins TRBV4-2 to TRBJ2-5; D gene uncertain. CDR3 length: 15 amino acids. The V end was cut by 4 bases, the J end by 2 bases, with 14 bases between. Looked up from germline, CDR1 is LGHNA and CDR2 is YNFKEQ. The CDR3 DNA follows: TGTGCCAGCAGCCGCCCAGATACGGTACAAGAGACCCAGTACTTC. This codes for CASSRPDTVQETQYF.

The rearrangement uses TRBV5-1 and TRBJ2-2; the D is unclear. V lost 4 bases and J lost 6, with 10 bases in between. CDR1 is SGHRS and CDR2 is YFSETQ in the germline V gene. The CDR3 loop spans 13 amino acids. The CDR3, as DNA: TGCGCCAGCAGCCCTGGTGGGTCCGGGGAGCTGTTTTTT. It yields the protein CASSPGGSGELFF.

For this clone: A far bigger clonotype differs at one base, so this is likely a read error. The chain combines TRBV2 with TRBJ1-5, with TRBD1 as a possible D gene (5 bases). V lost 4 bases and J 3 bases, leaving 7 bases between the germline ends. This CDR3 is 13 amino acids long. Germline-derived CDR1 and CDR2 are SNHLY and FYNNEI. In DNA form, the CDR3 reads TGTGCCAGCAGTGGGGACCACAATCAGCCCCAGCATTTT. It yields the protein CASSGDHNQPQHF.

The genes are TRBV18 and TRBJ2-7, with D perhaps TRBD1 (6 bases). Germline V lookup: CDR1 KGHSH, CDR2 LQKENI. V dropped 5 bases and J dropped 5 bases, with 10 bases sitting between them. This CDR3 is 12 amino acids long. CDR3 region: CASSSTGNEQYF. The CDR3 DNA sequence: TGTGCCAGCTCATCCACAGGGAACGAGCAGTACTTC.

This clone has more than one count but fewer than ten. The chain uses TRBV28 and TRBJ1-5, with TRBD1 as a possible D gene (5 bases). V was clipped by 3 bases and J by 1 base, with 13 bases between them. The CDR3 consists of 16 residues. Germline V gene lookup returns CDR1 MDHEN and CDR2 SYDVKM. CDR3: CASSFSLGASNQPQHF. CDR3 coding DNA: TGTGCCAGCAGTTTCTCCCTAGGGGCGAGCAATCAGCCCCAGCATTTT.

V and J are TRBV2 and TRBJ1-2; D unresolved. Germline values: CDR1 SNHLY, CDR2 FYNNEI. The CDR3 is made up of 13 amino acids. Trimming stripped 4 bases from V and 0 bases from J, with 6 bases between. The CDR3 bases are TGTGCCAGCAGTGTAGTAGCTAACTATGGCTACACCTTC. Translation gives CASSVVANYGYTF.

This clone was observed at least ten times. The chain uses TRBV30 and TRBJ2-7, with 8 nucleotides matching TRBD1. The CDR3 has 14 amino acids. In germline, CDR1 is GTSNPN, CDR2 SVGIG (reference sequence). The J segment lost 5 bases and the V segment lost 2 bases, leaving 8 bases of the junction unmatched. The CDR3 DNA is TGTGCCTGGAGTAGTCTGGACAGGGCCCACGAGCAGTACTTC. Translating it yields CAWSSLDRAHEQYF. The variable domain in full, completed from reference TRBV30 and TRBJ2-7, reads SQTIHQWPATLVQPVGSPLSLECTVEGTSNPNLYWYRQAAGRGLQLLFYSVGIGQISSEVPQNLSASRPQDRQFILSSKKLLLSDSGFYLCAWSSLDRAHEQYFGPGTRLTVT.

The V and J genes are TRBV7-3 and TRBJ1-2; 8 nucleotides match TRBD1. The CDR3 extends over 14 amino acids. Germline loops: CDR1 SGHTA, CDR2 FQGTGA. V gave up 5 bases and J gave up 4 bases; unmatched junction bases: 6. CDR3 DNA sequence: TGTGCCAGCAGCCCCGGACAGGGCGGCTATGGCTACACCTTC. Translation: CASSPGQGGYGYTF.

V and J are TRBV19 and TRBJ1-2, with 8 bases identical to TRBD1. CDR1 is LNHDA, CDR2 SQIVND, per germline (reference sequence). V shed 6 bases, J shed 6 bases, and the junction held 0 bases outside the gene matches. The CDR3 totals 11 residues. CDR3 bases: TGTGCCAGTAGGGACAGGGATGGCTACACCTTC. This codes for CASRDRDGYTF. Supplemented by reference TRBV19 and TRBJ1-2, the full variable domain reads DGGITQSPKYLFRKEGQNVTLSCEQNLNHDAMYWYRQDPGQGLRLIYYSQIVNDFQKGDIAEGYSVSREKKESFPLTVTSAQKNPTAFYLCASRDRDGYTFGSGTRLTVV.

This clone was observed a few times. The J gene is TRBJ2-7, the V gene TRBV4-2, with D possibly being TRBD1 (5 bases). Germline-derived CDR1 and CDR2 are LGHNA and YNFKEQ. CDR3 length equals 17 residues. V was clipped by 0 bases and J by 0 bases, with 15 bases between them. The CDR3 loop is CASSQDLRTPGSYEQYF. DNA of the CDR3: TGTGCCAGCAGCCAAGATCTCCGGACACCCGGCTCCTACGAGCAGTACTTC.

The chain is built from TRBV5-1 and TRBJ1-1; D not certain. The CDR3 is 13 amino acids. Germline V CDR1 and CDR2: SGHRS, YFSETQ. V shed 4 bases and J shed 2 bases, with 9 bases lying between them. The CDR3 reads CASSLNPNTEAFF. Written as DNA, the CDR3 is TGCGCCAGCAGCCTAAACCCCAACACTGAAGCTTTCTTT.

V is TRBV10-3 and J is TRBJ1-1; D remains ambiguous. Between the trimmed V and J ends, which lost 4 bases and 4 bases, there was a span of 10 bases. The CDR3 contains 13 residues. The germline V gene has CDR1 ENHRY and CDR2 SYGVKD. DNA of the CDR3: TGTGCCATCAGTGTGGTCGCGGGCACTGAAGCTTTCTTT. Residues: CAISVVAGTEAFF.

This clone was found once. The J gene is TRBJ2-6, the V gene TRBV12-1. TRBV12-1 is a documented pseudogene. CDR3 size: 15 residues. CDR3 bases: TGTGCCAGCAGCTTTTTGGGGGCTGGGGCCAACGTCCTGACTTTC. This encodes CASSFLGAGANVLTF.

This clone came up a few times. With a far larger clone one base away, a read error is the likely cause. The chain links TRBV25-1 to TRBJ1-1, with 8 bases lining up with TRBD1. Germline CDR1 is MGHDK and CDR2 is SYGVNS. The CDR3 has 13 amino acids. CDR3 protein: CAGSGTGNTEAFF. The CDR3 DNA is TGTGCCGGCAGTGGGACAGGGAACACTGAAGCTTTCTTT.

This rearrangement joins TRBV2 to TRBJ2-7; D remains ambiguous. Germline CDR1 and CDR2: SNHLY and FYNNEI. Trimming removed 3 bases at V and 6 bases at J, with 18 bases between. The CDR3 totals 15 residues. The CDR3 protein is CASSDEAGFVVEQYF. The CDR3, as DNA: TGTGCCAGCAGTGACGAGGCAGGATTCGTGGTCGAGCAGTACTTC.

The genes are TRBV9 and TRBJ2-7; TRBD2 is a possible D gene (5 bases). CDR1 and CDR2 from the germline V gene are SGDLS and YYNGEE. The V gene lost 0 bases and the J gene lost 4 bases, with 11 bases spanning the gap. The CDR3 loop spans 14 amino acids. The CDR3 nucleotides read TGTGCCAGCAGCGTAGGGGAGAACGGGTACGAGCAGTACTTC. Protein sequence: CASSVGENGYEQYF. Looking up the rest from reference TRBV9 and TRBJ2-7 gives the full variable domain: DSGVTQTPKHLITATGQRVTLRCSPRSGDLSVYWYQQSLDQGLQFLIQYYNGEERAKGNILERFSAQQFPDLHSELNLSSLELGDSALYFCASSVGENGYEQYFGPGTRLTVT.

A few counts support this clone. The chain joins TRBV28 to TRBJ1-4; D is ambiguous. The CDR3 length is 14 residues. Trimming removed 2 bases at V and 11 bases at J, with 15 bases between. The germline V gene encodes CDR1 MDHEN and CDR2 SYDVKM. This CDR3 reads CASSLGVAVRKLFF. Written as DNA, the CDR3 is TGTGCCAGCAGTTTAGGGGTGGCGGTTAGGAAACTGTTTTTT.

This chain uses TRBV10-3 with TRBJ1-2; no clear D. Germline V gives CDR1 ENHRY, CDR2 SYGVKD. The CDR3 has 12 residues. The V gene lost 0 bases and the J gene lost 7 bases, with 6 bases spanning the gap. CDR3 residues: CAISESTGGYTF. CDR3 DNA: TGTGCCATCAGTGAGTCGACGGGTGGCTACACCTTC.